The 22 T cell receptor beta chains below come from one sample, sequenced in a study of T cell responses to AZD1222 COVID-19 vaccine. The protocol was immunoSEQ multiplex PCR, while the TCRdb copy is restricted to in-frame clones and leaves out a portion. The sample consists of approximately 260,000 clones, approximately 95% of them appearing once. The material sequenced was peripheral blood, taken on day 0 of AZD1222 vaccination. The receptors derive from an adult in good health.

The V gene is TRBV5-4, the J gene TRBJ2-1; 8 positions match TRBD1. The CDR3 has 15 residues. V lost 4 bases, J lost 0 bases, and 3 bases stayed unmatched. Germline loops: CDR1 SGHNT, CDR2 YYREEE (reference sequence). In DNA, the CDR3 is TGTGCCAGCAGCAGACAGGGGAGCTCCTACAATGAGCAGTTCTTC. This encodes CASSRQGSSYNEQFF.

The chain carries TRBV7-8 and TRBJ1-3; weak D call: TRBD1 (6 bases). Germline lookup yields CDR1 SGHVS and CDR2 FQNEAQ. V lost 1 base and J 4 bases, leaving 8 bases between the germline ends. There are 14 residues in the CDR3. The CDR3 sequence is CASSLGGLGNTIYF. CDR3 nucleotides: TGTGCCAGCAGCTTAGGGGGGCTCGGAAACACCATATATTTT.

CDR3 protein: CASSFSRGSNQPQHF. The DNA for the CDR3 is TGTGCCAGCAGTTTCAGTAGGGGTAGCAATCAGCCCCAGCATTTT. The V gene is TRBV2, the J gene TRBJ1-5, with a possible D match to TRBD1 (5 bases). V lost 5 bases and J 0 bases, leaving 11 bases between the germline ends. This CDR3 comprises 15 residues. The germline gives CDR1 SNHLY, CDR2 FYNNEI.

The rearrangement links TRBV11-1 to TRBJ2-5; the match to TRBD1 covers 9 bases. Germline-derived CDR1 and CDR2 are SGHAT and FQDESV (reference sequence). This CDR3 region has 14 residues. V gave up 4 bases and J gave up 3 bases; unmatched junction bases: 3. Here the CDR3 reads CASSSWTGEETQYF. In DNA form, the CDR3 reads TGTGCCAGCAGCTCTTGGACAGGGGAAGAGACCCAGTACTTC.

The count of this clone is one. This chain uses TRBV5-1 with TRBJ2-3; D possibly corresponds to TRBD2 (7 bases). Trimming cost V 3 bases and J 9 bases, with 20 bases left between them. The CDR3 length is 15 residues. Germline V gene sequence: CDR1 SGHRS, CDR2 YFSETQ. The CDR3 nucleotides read TGCGCCAGCAGCTCCGAGGGGGGGGACTTGCGAACGCAGTATTTT. The encoded protein is CASSSEGGDLRTQYF.

Written as DNA, the CDR3 is TGTGCCAGCAGCTTAGCGAGCGGGGGCACAGATACGCAGTATTTT. Encoded protein: CASSLASGGTDTQYF. The chain is built from TRBV7-9 and TRBJ2-3, with 7 bases lining up with TRBD2. Germline-derived CDR1 and CDR2 are SEHNR and FQNEAQ (reference sequence). CDR3 size: 15 residues. The V and J ends lost 0 bases and 1 base, in that order; junction bases with no gene match: 1.

The V call is TRBV3-1 (or the pseudogene TRBV3-2), the J call TRBJ2-7, with 10 bases fitting TRBD1. The CDR3 has 17 amino acids. CDR1 and CDR2 (germline): LGHDT, YNNKEL (reference sequence). Trimming took 1 base from V and 4 from J; bases not matched to a gene: 10. Here the CDR3 DNA reads TGTGCCAGCAGCCAAGCGGGGACAGGGGTCTATGGGTACGAGCAGTACTTC. It translates to CASSQAGTGVYGYEQYF.

Concerning this clone: The identical CDR3 is also encoded by other nucleotide sequences in the sample. The V gene is TRBV7-3, the J gene TRBJ1-1; D uncertain. V was pared by 5 bases and J by 3 bases, with 10 bases between. The CDR3 loop spans 13 amino acids. Per the germline V gene, CDR1 is SGHTA and CDR2 is FQGTGA. CDR3 residues: CASSPGRDTEAFF. CDR3 DNA: TGTGCCAGCAGCCCCGGGAGGGACACTGAAGCTTTCTTT. Variable domain in full (rest from reference TRBV7-3 and TRBJ1-1): GAGVSQTPSNKVTEKGKYVELRCDPISGHTALYWYRQSLGQGPEFLIYFQGTGAADDSGLPNDRFFAVRPEGSVSTLKIQRTERGDSAVYLCASSPGRDTEAFFGQGTRLTVV.

The chain combines TRBV21-1 with TRBJ2-5; the DNA was not used to check the table's D call, TRBD2. TRBV21-1 has pseudogene status. The CDR3 sequence is 16 residues long. The DNA of the CDR3 is TGTGCCAGCAGCAGATACTCCGGGGGGCGCCTTGAGACCCAGTACTTC. Protein: CASSRYSGGRLETQYF.

The rearrangement links TRBV7-9 to TRBJ2-1, with 9 bases identical to TRBD1. Trimming cost V 2 bases and J 6 bases; bases outside gene matches: 2. This CDR3 is built from 14 residues. Germline CDR1 is SEHNR and CDR2 is FQNEAQ (reference sequence). As DNA, the CDR3 is TGTGCCAGCAGCTTAACAGGGGGCCTCAATGAGCAGTTCTTC. It specifies CASSLTGGLNEQFF.

This sequence joins TRBV20-1 and TRBJ2-7, with D unclear. Germline V gene data show CDR1 as DFQATT and CDR2 as SNEGSKA (reference sequence). The CDR3 covers 12 residues. Trimming shortened V by 3 bases and J by 2 bases, and 8 bases separated the two germline ends. This chain's CDR3 is CSASRAAYEQYF. As DNA, the CDR3 is TGCAGTGCTAGTCGGGCTGCCTACGAGCAGTACTTC.

The chain uses TRBV6-2 or TRBV6-3 and TRBJ2-7; D unclear. Trimming took off 2 bases at V and 3 bases at J, with 2 bases between the two ends. Germline assignment: CDR1 MNHEY and CDR2 SVGEGT. This CDR3 is 11 amino acids long. CDR3 coding DNA: TGTGCCAGCAGTTACAACTACGAGCAGTACTTC. It is translated as CASSYNYEQYF.

This chain links TRBV2 with TRBJ1-2; no clear D gene. The CDR3 spans 12 residues. V lost 8 bases and J lost 7, with 14 bases in between. Germline loops: CDR1 SNHLY, CDR2 FYNNEI. CDR3 DNA: TGTGCCAGCCGCTCGGATTACATTGGCTACACCTTC. Translated: CASRSDYIGYTF. Full variable domain (missing parts from reference TRBV2 and TRBJ1-2): EPEVTQTPSHQVTQMGQEVILRCVPISNHLYFYWYRQILGQKVEFLVSFYNNEISEKSEIFDDQFSVERPDGSNFTLKIRSTKLEDSAMYFCASRSDYIGYTFGSGTRLTVV.

This rearrangement joins TRBV24-1 to TRBJ2-7; no definite D call. The CDR3 is made up of 14 amino acids. Trimming removed 9 bases from V and 0 bases from J, with 14 bases in between. Germline loops: CDR1 KGHDR, CDR2 SFDVKD. CDR3 residues: CATERPLSSYEQYF. CDR3 in DNA: TGTGCCACCGAGAGGCCCTTAAGCTCCTACGAGCAGTACTTC.

The V call is TRBV27, the J call TRBJ1-6; D is possibly TRBD1 (6 bases). Trimming removed 6 bases at V and 7 bases at J, with 13 bases between. The CDR3 totals 14 residues. Germline V lookup: CDR1 MNHEY, CDR2 SMNVEV (reference sequence). The CDR3 DNA follows: TGTGCCAGCAGGCTCAGGGGCGGCAATTCACCCCTCCACTTT. Protein product: CASRLRGGNSPLHF.

This chain joins TRBV5-1 and TRBJ2-1; D is unclear. Germline CDR1 SGHRS, CDR2 YFSETQ. The V gene lost 0 bases and the J gene lost 1 base, with 5 bases spanning the gap. This CDR3 spans 14 amino acids. The CDR3 DNA is TGCGCCAGCAGCTTGGGACGGTCCTACAATGAGCAGTTCTTC. Protein sequence: CASSLGRSYNEQFF. Supplemented by reference TRBV5-1 and TRBJ2-1, the full variable domain reads KAGVTQTPRYLIKTRGQQVTLSCSPISGHRSVSWYQQTPGQGLQFLFEYFSETQRNKGNFPGRFSGRQFSNSRSEMNVSTLELGDSALYLCASSLGRSYNEQFFGPGTRLTVL.

Worth noting for this clone: A read error may account for a junction end that differs from germline. The chain couples TRBV9 to TRBJ2-7; 8 bases are a match to TRBD1. Germline CDR1 reads SGDLS; CDR2 reads YYNGEE. The CDR3 is 14 residues long. The CDR3 nucleotides read TGTGCCAGCAGCAAAGAGGGGCAGGGGGCGCGTTTGAACTTC. Its translation: CASSKEGQGARLNF.

V usage is TRBV9 and J usage is TRBJ2-7; D ambiguous. CDR1 is SGDLS and CDR2 is YYNGEE in the germline V gene. This CDR3 spans 13 amino acids. V was cut by 4 bases and J by 6 bases, with 14 bases left in between. The CDR3 protein is CASSPTDWTEQYF. CDR3 nucleotides: TGTGCCAGCAGCCCTACCGACTGGACCGAGCAGTACTTC. The full variable domain, completed using reference TRBV9 and TRBJ2-7, is DSGVTQTPKHLITATGQRVTLRCSPRSGDLSVYWYQQSLDQGLQFLIQYYNGEERAKGNILERFSAQQFPDLHSELNLSSLELGDSALYFCASSPTDWTEQYFGPGTRLTVT.

This chain links TRBV6-5 with TRBJ2-7; 11 bases are shared with TRBD2. V gave up 2 bases and J gave up 3 bases; unmatched junction bases: 3. This CDR3 contains 15 residues. Per germline, CDR1 MNHEY and CDR2 SVGAGI. This chain's CDR3 is CASSYTSGSVYEQYF. The CDR3 DNA reads as TGTGCCAGCAGTTACACTAGCGGGAGTGTCTACGAGCAGTACTTC.

DNA for the CDR3: TGTGCCAGCAGTCTCCCTTGGTCGGGAACTAGCGGGGGGGCTAGCTTCATAGATACGCAGTATTTT. It encodes CASSLPWSGTSGGASFIDTQYF. The chain couples TRBV28 to TRBJ2-3, with 13 bases fitting TRBD2. This CDR3 comprises 22 residues. CDR1 and CDR2 from the germline V gene are MDHEN and SYDVKM. The junction had 25 bases not matched to a gene; V was cut back by 5 bases and J by 5 bases.

This chain links TRBV27 with TRBJ1-5; a possible D gene is TRBD1 (5 bases). This CDR3 comprises 13 residues. Germline V gene lookup returns CDR1 MNHEY and CDR2 SMNVEV (reference sequence). V lost 0 bases to trimming and J lost 6 bases, with 6 bases between them. CDR3 sequence reads: CASSLSGGQPQHF. As DNA, the CDR3 is TGTGCCAGCAGTTTATCGGGGGGTCAGCCCCAGCATTTT.

The sample holds one count of this clone. The genes are TRBV19 and TRBJ1-6; D is possibly TRBD1 (5 bases). The CDR3 length is 13 residues. V lost 7 bases and J 6 bases, leaving 10 bases between the germline ends. Germline CDR1 and CDR2: LNHDA and SQIVND (reference sequence). CDR3 in amino acids: CASNPRGNSPLHF. The CDR3 DNA follows: TGTGCCAGTAACCCAAGGGGTAATTCACCCCTCCACTTT.